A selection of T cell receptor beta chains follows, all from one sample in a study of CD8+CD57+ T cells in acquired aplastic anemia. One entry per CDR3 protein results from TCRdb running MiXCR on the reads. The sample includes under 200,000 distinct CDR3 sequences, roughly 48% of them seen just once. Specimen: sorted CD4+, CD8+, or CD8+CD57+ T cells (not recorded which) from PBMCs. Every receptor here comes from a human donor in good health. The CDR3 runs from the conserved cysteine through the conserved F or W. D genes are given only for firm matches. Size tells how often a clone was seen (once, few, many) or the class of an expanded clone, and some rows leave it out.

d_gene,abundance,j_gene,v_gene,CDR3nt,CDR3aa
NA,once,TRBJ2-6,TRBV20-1,TGCAGTGCTAGGGGAGCCTCTGGGGCCAACGTCCTGACTTTC,CSARGASGANVLTF
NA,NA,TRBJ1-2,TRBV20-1,TGCAGTGCTAGAATAGACACACCGAACTATGGCTACACCTTC,CSARIDTPNYGYTF
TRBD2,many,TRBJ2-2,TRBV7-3,TGTGCCAGCAGCTTAAGTACAAGGCGGGGGAGCACCGGGGAGCTGTTTTTT,CASSLSTRRGSTGELFF
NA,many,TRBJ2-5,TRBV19,TGTGCCAGTAGTAGATTTACAGGGTGGGAGACCCAGTACTTC,CASSRFTGWETQYF
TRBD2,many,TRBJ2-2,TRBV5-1,TGCGCCAGCAGCTTGGATTTTCGGGGGGCCGGGGAGCTGTTTTTT,CASSLDFRGAGELFF
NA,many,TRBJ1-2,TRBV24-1,TGTGCCACCAGTGATTTCAGGACGGACTATGGCTACACCTTC,CATSDFRTDYGYTF
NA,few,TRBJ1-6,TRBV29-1,TGCAGCGTCTCCGGACGGGATAATTCACCCCTCCACTTT,CSVSGRDNSPLHF
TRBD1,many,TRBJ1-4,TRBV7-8,TGTGCCAGCAGCTTGGCCACAGGGGCATGGGAAAAACTGTTTTTT,CASSLATGAWEKLFF
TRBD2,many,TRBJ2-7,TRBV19,TGTGCCAGTAGTATAGCAGCGGGAGGTGCCTACGAGCAGTACTTC,CASSIAAGGAYEQYF
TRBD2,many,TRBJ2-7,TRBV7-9,TGTGCCAGCAGCTCTCGAGCGGGGAGCGACGAGCAGTACTTC,CASSSRAGSDEQYF
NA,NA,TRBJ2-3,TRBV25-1,TGTGCCAGCAGTGGTTATTCTAGCACAGATACGCAGTATTTT,CASSGYSSTDTQYF
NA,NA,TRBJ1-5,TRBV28,TGTGCCAGCAGTCTCTACCATAGCAATCAGCCCCAGCATTTT,CASSLYHSNQPQHF
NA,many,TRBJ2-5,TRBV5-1,TGCGCCAGCAGCTTAGACACTGTTGAGACCCAGTACTTC,CASSLDTVETQYF
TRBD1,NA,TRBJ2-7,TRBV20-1,TGCAGTGCTAGATGGGAAGACAGGGCTCGACACGAGCAGTACTTC,CSARWEDRARHEQYF
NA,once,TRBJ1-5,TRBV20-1,TGCAGTGCTGGCCTCCGGTACCCGATCAATCAGCCCCAGCATTTT,CSAGLRYPINQPQHF
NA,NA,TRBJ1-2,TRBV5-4,TGTGCCAGCAGCGTTGGAACCCAGGAACAAAAGACCTTC,CASSVGTQEQKTF
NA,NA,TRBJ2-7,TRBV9,TGTGCCAGCAGCGTAGGGGACTCCACTGGAGAGCAGTACTTC,CASSVGDSTGEQYF
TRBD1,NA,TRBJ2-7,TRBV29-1,TGCAGCGTTGAAGGGACAGGGGGCTACGAGCAGTACTTC,CSVEGTGGYEQYF
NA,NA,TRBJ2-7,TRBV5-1,TGCGCCAGCAGCTCGGGACTTATTTCCAACGAGCAGTACTTC,CASSSGLISNEQYF
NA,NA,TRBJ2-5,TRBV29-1,TGCAGTGCTCAAGACGGACAGACCTTTTTGGGGACCCAGTACTTC,CSAQDGQTFLGTQYF
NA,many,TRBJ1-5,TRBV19,TGTGCCAGTAGGCCGGGACATAACATTTATAGCAATCAGCCCCAGCATTTT,CASRPGHNIYSNQPQHF
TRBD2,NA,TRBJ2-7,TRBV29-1,TGCAGCGTGGGGACGGGGGGATTGCGGTACTTC,CSVGTGGLRYF
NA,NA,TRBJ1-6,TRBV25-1,TGTGCCGGCAGTGAATATAGTCAGAGTTCACCCCTCCACTTT,CAGSEYSQSSPLHF
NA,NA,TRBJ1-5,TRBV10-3,TGTGCCATCAGTGAGTCAATCGACCTCAATCAGCCCCAGCATTTT,CAISESIDLNQPQHF
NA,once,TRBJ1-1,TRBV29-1,TGCAGCGTTTCTCAGGCACTTTCGAACACTGAAGCTTTCTTT,CSVSQALSNTEAFF
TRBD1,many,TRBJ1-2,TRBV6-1,TGTGCCAGCAGTCGTCGGTCGGGGGACAGGACTAACTATGGCTACACCTTC,CASSRRSGDRTNYGYTF
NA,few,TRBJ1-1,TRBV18,TGTGCCAGCTCACCAGCGATAGACCGGAACACTGAAGCTTTCTTT,CASSPAIDRNTEAFF
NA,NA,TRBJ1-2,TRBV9,TGTGCCAGCAGCGTTGGGACCTATGGCTACACCTTC,CASSVGTYGYTF
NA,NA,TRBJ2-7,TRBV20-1,TGCAGTGCTAGGGACAGAGATCCCTACGAGCAGTACTTC,CSARDRDPYEQYF
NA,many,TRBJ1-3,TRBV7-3,TGTGCCAGCACCGAGAACAGAAACACCATATATTTT,CASTENRNTIYF
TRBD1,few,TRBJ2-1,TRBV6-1,TGTGCCAGCATCGACACAGGGGGTACGAATGAGCAGTTCTTC,CASIDTGGTNEQFF